These 27 T cell receptor beta chains originate from one sample sequenced in a study of blood T cell repertoires in COVID-19. This table comes from immunoSEQ multiplex PCR, and its TCRdb copy is limited to in-frame clones, with some not included. The table has tens of thousands of clones, roughly 88% seen once. Sequencing input: peripheral blood. Source of these receptors: a human donor in a cohort sampled during active COVID-19.

The J gene is TRBJ1-2, the V gene TRBV19; a possible D gene is TRBD1 (6 bases). The CDR3 runs 16 residues. Germline V gives CDR1 LNHDA, CDR2 SQIVND (reference sequence). The V end lost 3 bases, the J end lost 4 bases, and 18 bases lay between the germline ends. CDR3 sequence (DNA): TGTGCCAGTAGTATTGGGTCTGGGACATTCTTCTATGGCTACACCTTC. As protein: CASSIGSGTFFYGYTF.

This clone was counted a few times. CDR3 DNA: TGTGCCAGCAGTAGCTCGGGGCAGGGGGCGGGGGAGCAGTACTTC. Encoded protein: CASSSSGQGAGEQYF. The chain links TRBV11-2 to TRBJ2-7; 8 bases map to TRBD1. V was pared by 6 bases and J by 7 bases, with 14 bases of the junction left unmatched. The V gene's germline CDR1 is SGHAT and CDR2 FQNNGV. CDR3 length: 15 amino acids.

The chain employs TRBV11-2 and TRBJ1-1; D remains unclear. The V gene lost 2 bases and the J gene lost 4 bases, with 5 bases spanning the gap. The CDR3 covers 12 residues. CDR1 and CDR2 from the germline V gene are SGHAT and FQNNGV. CDR3: CASSLFITEAFF. The CDR3 nucleotides read TGTGCCAGCAGCTTATTCATCACTGAAGCTTTCTTT.

The rearrangement links TRBV5-8 to TRBJ2-7; tentative D call: TRBD1 (6 bases). Germline V CDR1 and CDR2: SGHTS, YDEGEE. The V end lost 3 bases, the J end lost 3 bases, and 10 bases lay between the germline ends. CDR3 length equals 13 residues. This chain's CDR3 is CASSSTGHYEQYF. As DNA, the CDR3 is TGTGCCAGCAGCTCGACAGGCCACTACGAGCAGTACTTC. Based on the CDR3 plus reference TRBV5-8 and TRBJ2-7, the full variable domain is EAGVTQSPTHLIKTRGQQATLRCSPISGHTSVYWYQQALGLGLQFLLWYDEGEERNRGNFPPRFSGRQFPNYSSELNVNALELEDSALYLCASSSTGHYEQYFGPGTRLTVT.

The CDR3 loop reads CASSPPPGTSGRDTQYF. The CDR3 nucleotides read TGTGCCAGCAGCCCTCCCCCCGGGACTAGCGGGAGGGATACGCAGTATTTT. The rearrangement uses TRBV9 and TRBJ2-3; TRBD2 matches 15 bases. J gave up 6 bases and V 4 bases, and 9 bases lay outside the gene matches. Germline CDR1 reads SGDLS; CDR2 reads YYNGEE. The CDR3 spans 17 residues.

The CDR3 nucleotides are TGTGCCAGCAGTCGGGACAGGGGGGGCAATCAGCCCCAGCATTTT. It yields the protein CASSRDRGGNQPQHF. The V and J genes are TRBV28 and TRBJ1-5, with 11 bases aligning to TRBD1. Germline assignment: CDR1 MDHEN and CDR2 SYDVKM. V dropped 5 bases and J dropped 2; count of bases not matched to a gene: 2. There are 15 residues in the CDR3. Full variable domain (remainder filled in from reference TRBV28 and TRBJ1-5): DVKVTQSSRYLVKRTGEKVFLECVQDMDHENMFWYRQDPGLGLRLIYFSYDVKMKEKGDIPEGYSVSREKKERFSLILESASTNQTSMYLCASSRDRGGNQPQHFGDGTRLSIL.

The chain combines TRBV9 with TRBJ1-5; perhaps TRBD1 as D (5 bases). Germline-derived CDR1 and CDR2 are SGDLS and YYNGEE. The length of the CDR3 is 14 residues. V gave up 2 bases and J gave up 5 bases, with 11 bases separating them. The CDR3 DNA sequence: TGTGCCAGCAGCGTTAATTGGGGCGATCAGCCCCAGCATTTT. This encodes CASSVNWGDQPQHF.

The chain employs TRBV7-9 and TRBJ1-1; possibly TRBD1 for D (5 bases). V lost 0 bases and J lost 1, with 9 bases in between. This CDR3 contains 15 residues. Looked up from germline, CDR1 is SEHNR and CDR2 is FQNEAQ (reference sequence). CDR3 bases: TGTGCCAGCAGCTTAGCCCGGGGGGGGAACACTGAAGCTTTCTTT. Protein product: CASSLARGGNTEAFF. Using reference TRBV7-9 and TRBJ1-1 for the parts outside the CDR3, the full variable domain is DTGVSQNPRHKITKRGQNVTFRCDPISEHNRLYWYRQTLGQGPEFLTYFQNEAQLEKSRLLSDRFSAERPKGSFSTLEIQRTEQGDSAMYLCASSLARGGNTEAFFGQGTRLTVV.

The rearrangement links TRBV24-1 to TRBJ2-5, with D perhaps matching TRBD2 (7 bases). The CDR3 has 17 amino acids. The germline V gene has CDR1 KGHDR and CDR2 SFDVKD. Trimming left V 5 bases short and J 2 bases short, with 20 bases between. CDR3 loop: CATSGLEGGRRQETQYF. Written as DNA, the CDR3 is TGTGCCACCAGTGGCCTTGAGGGGGGGAGAAGGCAAGAGACCCAGTACTTC.

V and J are TRBV5-1 and TRBJ2-2, with 7 bases aligning to TRBD1. The V gene's germline CDR1 is SGHRS and CDR2 YFSETQ. Germline trimming cut 7 bases from V and 0 bases from J; bases unmatched to any gene: 6. CDR3 length equals 15 residues. The CDR3 here is CASSTGESNTGELFF. CDR3 coding DNA: TGCGCCAGCTCAACAGGGGAATCGAACACCGGGGAGCTGTTTTTT.

This sequence joins TRBV10-1 and TRBJ2-1; D is unclear. Germline CDR1 is WNHNN and CDR2 is SYGVQD (reference sequence). The germline V and J ends were trimmed by 3 bases and 5 bases, with 2 bases remaining between them. The CDR3 sequence is 11 residues long. The CDR3 bases are TGCGCCAGCAGTGATAACAATGAGCAGTTCTTC. Translation gives CASSDNNEQFF.

This clone was recorded a few times. The chain combines TRBV9 with TRBJ2-1, with D unclear. The CDR3 consists of 15 residues. Trimming shortened V by 0 bases and J by 2 bases, and 9 bases separated the two germline ends. Germline assignment: CDR1 SGDLS and CDR2 YYNGEE. The CDR3 protein is CASSVGSVPYNEQFF. The CDR3 DNA is TGTGCCAGCAGCGTAGGAAGCGTCCCCTACAATGAGCAGTTCTTC. The whole variable domain, remainder taken from reference TRBV9 and TRBJ2-1, is DSGVTQTPKHLITATGQRVTLRCSPRSGDLSVYWYQQSLDQGLQFLIQYYNGEERAKGNILERFSAQQFPDLHSELNLSSLELGDSALYFCASSVGSVPYNEQFFGPGTRLTVL.

This chain joins TRBV30 and TRBJ1-3; D is uncertain. The CDR3 has 13 amino acids. Germline values: CDR1 GTSNPN, CDR2 SVGIG (reference sequence). Deletions cut 4 bases from V and 0 bases from J, with 7 bases between. CDR3 in amino acids: CAWKPGSGNTIYF. The CDR3 coding sequence is TGTGCCTGGAAGCCAGGCTCTGGAAACACCATATATTTT.

The genes are TRBV5-1 and TRBJ2-7; 8 nucleotides line up with TRBD2. Germline V gives CDR1 SGHRS, CDR2 YFSETQ. CDR3 length equals 13 residues. After removal of 4 bases from V and 5 bases from J, the junction contained 5 bases not matched to a gene. Here the CDR3 reads CASSPTSVNEQYF. CDR3 in DNA: TGCGCCAGCAGCCCGACTAGCGTGAACGAGCAGTACTTC.

The V call is TRBV28, the J call TRBJ2-7; D call uncertain. The germline V gene encodes CDR1 MDHEN and CDR2 SYDVKM. This CDR3 has 12 residues. Trimming left V 4 bases short and J 7 bases short, with 11 bases between. CDR3: CASSSSMREQYF. DNA for the CDR3: TGTGCCAGCAGTTCATCTATGCGGGAGCAGTACTTC.

CDR3 sequence reads: CASTQSGGETQYF. The CDR3 nucleotides are TGTGCCAGCACCCAGTCAGGGGGAGAGACCCAGTACTTC. The rearrangement uses TRBV28 and TRBJ2-5; TRBD1 agrees at 7 bases. There are 13 residues in the CDR3. Germline values: CDR1 MDHEN, CDR2 SYDVKM. Trimming cost V 7 bases and J 4 bases; bases outside gene matches: 6.

The chain joins TRBV18 to TRBJ2-1; 8 bases are shared with TRBD2. The J segment lost 1 base and the V segment lost 3 bases, leaving 2 bases of the junction unmatched. This CDR3 contains 15 residues. The V gene's germline CDR1 is KGHSH and CDR2 LQKENI. CDR3 coding DNA: TGTGCCAGCTCACCGGGACTAGTTTCCTACAATGAGCAGTTCTTC. Amino acids: CASSPGLVSYNEQFF. Full variable domain (outside the CDR3, taken from reference TRBV18 and TRBJ2-1): NAGVMQNPRHLVRRRGQEARLRCSPMKGHSHVYWYRQLPEEGLKFMVYLQKENIIDESGMPKERFSAEFPKEGPSILRIQQVVRGDSAAYFCASSPGLVSYNEQFFGPGTRLTVL.

Comment on this clone: Different DNA sequences within this sample yield the same CDR3. The V call is TRBV24-1, the J call TRBJ2-1, with 11 positions matching TRBD1. Germline CDR1 KGHDR, CDR2 SFDVKD. Losses at the gene ends were 3 bases for V and 2 bases for J; bases not matched to a gene: 2. The CDR3 sequence is 16 residues long. The CDR3 DNA follows: TGTGCCACCAGTGATCCGGGACAGGGGGCCTACAATGAGCAGTTCTTC. It specifies CATSDPGQGAYNEQFF.

This sequence joins TRBV14 and TRBJ2-5; D is possibly TRBD1 (6 bases). CDR1 and CDR2 (germline): SGHDN, FVKESK. Between the trimmed V and J ends, which lost 2 bases and 3 bases, there was a span of 22 bases. The CDR3 spans 18 residues. In DNA, the CDR3 is TGTGCCAGCAGCCAACGTTTAAGGGACACAGAGCAGAAAGAGACCCAGTACTTC. As protein: CASSQRLRDTEQKETQYF.

CDR3 bases: TGTGCCAGCAGTTCAGGAGGGAGGACAGATACGCAGTATTTT. As protein: CASSSGGRTDTQYF. The V and J genes are TRBV28 and TRBJ2-3, with D possibly TRBD2 on 6 matching bases. The CDR3 spans 14 residues. V lost 4 bases and J lost 3, with 11 bases in between. Germline CDR1 is MDHEN and CDR2 is SYDVKM.

This rearrangement joins TRBV28 to TRBJ2-1, with 8 bases matching TRBD1. Germline V gives CDR1 MDHEN, CDR2 SYDVKM. Trimming removed 5 bases from V and 8 bases from J; junction bases left unmatched: 14. This CDR3 contains 16 residues. Written as DNA, the CDR3 is TGTGCCAGCAGTGTCTCACAGGGGGGTGGGATTGATGAGCAGTTCTTC. This translates into CASSVSQGGGIDEQFF.

The chain carries TRBV6-5 and TRBJ1-1, with D hard to call. Germline V gives CDR1 MNHEY, CDR2 SVGAGI. The CDR3 has 13 amino acids. Trimming stripped 2 bases from V and 4 bases from J, with 8 bases between. CDR3 in amino acids: CASSYVGSTEAFF. In DNA, the CDR3 is TGTGCCAGCAGTTACGTAGGGAGCACTGAAGCTTTCTTT.

The chain uses TRBV27 and TRBJ1-2; 8 bases agree with TRBD1. V lost 6 bases to trimming and J lost 4 bases; unmatched junction nucleotides: 4. This CDR3 spans 13 amino acids. Germline lookup yields CDR1 MNHEY and CDR2 SMNVEV (reference sequence). The CDR3 bases are TGTGCCAGCAGCGGACAGGGAGGCTATGGCTACACCTTC. This codes for CASSGQGGYGYTF.

The V and J genes are TRBV3-1 (or the pseudogene TRBV3-2) and TRBJ1-6; TRBD1 agrees at 9 bases. Germline CDR1 reads LGHDT; CDR2 reads YNNKEL (reference sequence). The ends lost 4 bases at V and 10 bases at J; junction bases unmatched: 5. This CDR3 has 14 amino acids. The CDR3 protein is CASSLGQGNSPLHF. DNA of the CDR3: TGTGCCAGCAGCCTGGGACAGGGAAACTCACCCCTCCACTTT.

The chain uses TRBV5-4 and TRBJ2-2; D is possibly TRBD2 (7 bases). The CDR3 runs 17 residues. Trimming stripped 2 bases from V and 0 bases from J, with 14 bases between. Looked up from germline, CDR1 is SGHNT and CDR2 is YYREEE (reference sequence). CDR3 nucleotide sequence: TGTGCCAGCAGCTTCGGGGGGCTACCAACGAACACCGGGGAGCTGTTTTTT. It specifies CASSFGGLPTNTGELFF.

The chain carries TRBV19 and TRBJ1-2; 8 bases are a match to TRBD1. V lost 6 bases, J lost 3 bases, and 0 bases stayed unmatched. Germline loops: CDR1 LNHDA, CDR2 SQIVND (reference sequence). The CDR3 has 12 residues. CDR3 coding DNA: TGTGCCAGTAGGACAGGGGACTATGGCTACACCTTC. It yields the protein CASRTGDYGYTF.

The chain combines TRBV5-1 with TRBJ1-1; D unresolved. CDR3 length equals 14 residues. Trimming removed 1 base at V and 0 bases at J, with 7 bases between. Per the germline V gene, CDR1 is SGHRS and CDR2 is YFSETQ. Here the CDR3 reads CASSLQAMNTEAFF. The CDR3 DNA follows: TGCGCCAGCAGCTTGCAGGCGATGAACACTGAAGCTTTCTTT.